Listed below are T cell receptor beta chains from one sample, sequenced in a study of Ad26.COV2.S vaccination and SARS-CoV-2 variants. Clones were read by immunoSEQ multiplex PCR, and TCRdb kept only the in-frame ones, dropping some. The table has roughly 380,000 clones, around 90% seen once; the top ten hold about 3.9%. The specimen was peripheral blood, collected after recovery from COVID-19. These receptors came from a human donor who had recovered from COVID-19. Each CDR3 is given with its conserved first and last residue. Fields, in order: V gene, CDR3 length, clone size, J gene, D gene, CDR3 DNA, CDR3 protein. D genes are given only for firm matches. Clone size is not always given. Where it is, it says once, few, many or a class for expanded clones.

TRBV11-3,17,-,TRBJ2-1,TRBD1,TGTGCCAGCAGCCCCAACGACAGGGGGAGGTCCTACAATGAGCAGTTCTTC,CASSPNDRGRSYNEQFF
TRBV6-5,13,-,TRBJ2-7,TRBD1,TGTGCCAGCGGGGACAGGACATCCTACGAGCAGTACTTC,CASGDRTSYEQYF
TRBV5-1,13,-,TRBJ2-3,-,TGCGCCAGCAGCTCCGGGGGTCCAGATACGCAGTATTTT,CASSSGGPDTQYF
TRBV5-6,15,-,TRBJ1-6,-,TGTGCCAGCAGCTTGGGTCCAGGACGCCAATCACCCCTCCACTTT,CASSLGPGRQSPLHF
TRBV27,16,-,TRBJ2-7,TRBD1,TGTGCCAGCAGTTTAAGTGGTTCGGACAGGGCCTACGAGCAGTACTTC,CASSLSGSDRAYEQYF
TRBV5-1,15,-,TRBJ2-2,-,TGCGCCAGCAGCTTCGGGGGAACAAACACCGGGGAGCTGTTTTTT,CASSFGGTNTGELFF
TRBV9,16,once,TRBJ2-2,TRBD2,TGTGCCAGCAGCCCCCCTCCGGGACTAGCGGCCGGGGAGCTGTTTTTT,CASSPPPGLAAGELFF
TRBV19,13,-,TRBJ1-2,-,TGTGCCAGTACCTGGACGGAGAACTATGGCTACACCTTC,CASTWTENYGYTF
TRBV7-2,17,-,TRBJ2-1,TRBD1,TGTGCCAGCAGCTTAGTAACTCGGACAGGGGGCTTCGATGAGCAGTTCTTC,CASSLVTRTGGFDEQFF
TRBV27,16,-,TRBJ1-2,-,TGTGCCAGCAGTTTATATGACCGAGGAGGGAACTATGGCTACACCTTC,CASSLYDRGGNYGYTF
TRBV7-6,15,once,TRBJ1-1,-,TGTGCCAGCAGCTTACGGGGGGGCGTGAGCACTGAAGCTTTCTTT,CASSLRGGVSTEAFF
TRBV5-1,14,-,TRBJ2-7,-,TGCGCCAGCAGCTTCGACACTGGTCACGACGAGCAGTACTTC,CASSFDTGHDEQYF
TRBV6-4,15,-,TRBJ2-1,TRBD2,TGTGCCAGCAGGCGACTAGCGGGGGGGCCCGGTGAGCAGTTCTTC,CASRRLAGGPGEQFF
TRBV29-1,13,-,TRBJ2-2,-,TGCAGCGTTGAGTATAAGGGGCCCGGGGAGCTGTTTTTT,CSVEYKGPGELFF
TRBV2,11,-,TRBJ2-2,-,TGTGCCAGCCTTAGTGGCGGGGAGCTGTTTTTT,CASLSGGELFF
TRBV11-2,14,-,TRBJ1-2,TRBD1,TGTGCCAGCAGCTTATCGACAGGGTTTGGTGGCTACACCTTC,CASSLSTGFGGYTF
TRBV14,15,-,TRBJ2-5,-,TGTGCCAGCAGTCATAACATAGCGTACCAAGAGACCCAGTACTTC,CASSHNIAYQETQYF
TRBV9,19,-,TRBJ2-1,TRBD2,TGTGCCAGCAGCCGACAGACTAGCGGGGGGCCTCACCTCTACAATGAGCAGTTCTTC,CASSRQTSGGPHLYNEQFF
TRBV5-4,15,-,TRBJ1-1,TRBD1,TGTGCCAGCAGCCCCAGACAGGGGGAGAACACTGAAGCTTTCTTT,CASSPRQGENTEAFF
TRBV3-1/TRBV3-2,14,-,TRBJ1-2,TRBD1,TGTGCCAGCAGCCCTGGACAGGGGGACTATGGCTACACCTTC,CASSPGQGDYGYTF
TRBV28,17,-,TRBJ2-7,TRBD1,TGTGCCAGCTCCCACGCCGCCGCGGGACAGGGGATCCACGAGCAGTACTTC,CASSHAAAGQGIHEQYF
TRBV5-1,11,few,TRBJ1-2,-,TGCGCCAGCAACGGGGCGTGGGGCTACACCTTC,CASNGAWGYTF
TRBV5-4,15,-,TRBJ2-5,-,TGTGCCAGCAGCCGGCCGGGACGGCAACAAGAGACCCAGTACTTC,CASSRPGRQQETQYF
TRBV9,15,-,TRBJ2-1,TRBD1,TGTGCCAGCAGCGTGTGGGACAGCCCGATCAATGAGCAGTTCTTC,CASSVWDSPINEQFF
TRBV20-1,13,-,TRBJ1-2,-,TGCAGTGCTAGTCGCAGGCTAAGGGACGGCTACACCTTC,CSASRRLRDGYTF
TRBV5-1,15,-,TRBJ1-1,TRBD1,TGCGCCAGCAGCCTCCGGACAGGGGCGAACACTGAAGCTTTCTTT,CASSLRTGANTEAFF
TRBV18,14,-,TRBJ2-2,TRBD1,TGTGCCAGCTCCTCCGACAGGGTTGGCGGGGAGCTGTTTTTT,CASSSDRVGGELFF
TRBV4-1,12,-,TRBJ2-1,-,TGCGCCAGCAGCCTCCAGGGCAATGAGCAGTTCTTC,CASSLQGNEQFF
TRBV7-2,13,-,TRBJ1-1,-,TGTGCCAGCAGCTCCGGGTACAACACTGAAGCTTTCTTT,CASSSGYNTEAFF
TRBV5-1,14,-,TRBJ2-5,TRBD1,TGCGCCAGCAGCACGGGACAGGGCCCAGAGACCCAGTACTTC,CASSTGQGPETQYF
TRBV11-1,13,-,TRBJ2-3,-,TGTGCCAGCAGCTTAGAGGGCACAGATACGCAGTATTTT,CASSLEGTDTQYF
TRBV5-1,17,-,TRBJ1-6,-,TGCGCCAGCAGTAGAGGAACCGTCAGCTCCTATAATTCACCCCTCCACTTT,CASSRGTVSSYNSPLHF